The rows below give T cell receptor beta chains drawn from one sample of a study of shared clonotypes between healthy human individuals. This table comes from immunoSEQ multiplex PCR, and its TCRdb copy is limited to in-frame clones, with some not included. This table holds around 1.9 million clones, approximately 92% found once. What was sequenced was naive CD8+ T cells from PBMCs. These receptors all stem from a young man in good health. Some clones in this sample may be carry-over from other donors' samples. Both conserved end residues are part of each CDR3. The D gene is left open where the match is weak. Clone size is shown for a subset of rows, as once, few, many or a class of expanded clone.

CDR3 protein: CASTPSRDLETQYF
CDR3 DNA: TGTGCCAGCACCCCGAGCAGGGACTTGGAGACCCAGTACTTC
D gene: NA
clone size: NA
CDR3 length: 14
J gene: TRBJ2-5
V gene: TRBV11-2

CDR3 protein: CASSVDRVETQYF
CDR3 DNA: TGTGCCAGCAGTGTGGACAGGGTGGAGACCCAGTACTTC
D gene: TRBD1
clone size: NA
CDR3 length: 13
J gene: TRBJ2-5
V gene: TRBV6-1

CDR3 protein: CASGPHRFEQFF
CDR3 DNA: TGTGCCAGCGGGCCCCATAGGTTTGAGCAGTTCTTC
D gene: NA
clone size: once
CDR3 length: 12
J gene: TRBJ2-1
V gene: TRBV27

CDR3 protein: CASSLGAPSEREAYNEQFF
CDR3 DNA: TGTGCCAGCAGTTTGGGGGCACCGTCCGAGCGGGAGGCGTACAATGAGCAGTTCTTC
D gene: TRBD2
clone size: NA
CDR3 length: 19
J gene: TRBJ2-1
V gene: TRBV28

CDR3 protein: CASSVDGGPSADTQYF
CDR3 DNA: TGTGCCAGCAGCGTAGACGGGGGACCCAGCGCAGATACGCAGTATTTT
D gene: NA
clone size: NA
CDR3 length: 16
J gene: TRBJ2-3
V gene: TRBV9

CDR3 protein: CASSFGINTGVGAEAFF
CDR3 DNA: TGCGCCAGCAGCTTTGGAATCAACACAGGGGTGGGCGCTGAAGCTTTCTTT
D gene: TRBD1
clone size: NA
CDR3 length: 17
J gene: TRBJ1-1
V gene: TRBV5-1

CDR3 protein: CASSAFRQVLF
CDR3 DNA: TGTGCCAGCAGTGCCTTTCGACAGGTTCTTTTT
D gene: NA
clone size: NA
CDR3 length: 11
J gene: TRBJ1-4
V gene: TRBV6-1

CDR3 protein: CASSSAGYQPQHF
CDR3 DNA: TGTGCCAGCAGTTCAGCAGGATATCAGCCCCAGCATTTT
D gene: NA
clone size: NA
CDR3 length: 13
J gene: TRBJ1-5
V gene: TRBV6-6

CDR3 protein: CAWMSGADSYEQYF
CDR3 DNA: TGTGCCTGGATGAGCGGGGCCGACTCCTACGAGCAGTACTTC
D gene: TRBD2
clone size: once
CDR3 length: 14
J gene: TRBJ2-7
V gene: TRBV30

CDR3 protein: CASSQDSTLYEQYF
CDR3 DNA: TGCGCCAGCAGCCAAGATTCGACACTCTACGAGCAGTACTTC
D gene: NA
clone size: NA
CDR3 length: 14
J gene: TRBJ2-7
V gene: TRBV4-3

CDR3 protein: CASISTGVRDEQFF
CDR3 DNA: TGTGCCAGCATTTCTACGGGAGTTCGTGATGAGCAGTTCTTC
D gene: NA
clone size: NA
CDR3 length: 14
J gene: TRBJ2-1
V gene: TRBV28

CDR3 protein: CAGEGGQGTDTQYF
CDR3 DNA: TGTGCTGGAGAGGGGGGCCAAGGTACAGATACGCAGTATTTT
D gene: NA
clone size: once
CDR3 length: 14
J gene: TRBJ2-3
V gene: TRBV27

CDR3 protein: CASSWRQPAYNEQFF
CDR3 DNA: TGTGCCAGCAGCTGGAGACAACCTGCATACAATGAGCAGTTCTTC
D gene: NA
clone size: NA
CDR3 length: 15
J gene: TRBJ2-1
V gene: TRBV7-8

CDR3 protein: CASSASGEYTDTQYF
CDR3 DNA: TGTGCCAGCAGCGCAAGCGGGGAATACACAGATACGCAGTATTTT
D gene: TRBD2
clone size: NA
CDR3 length: 15
J gene: TRBJ2-3
V gene: TRBV2

CDR3 protein: CASSVEGRIYNEQFF
CDR3 DNA: TGTGCCAGCAGCGTAGAAGGCAGGATATACAATGAGCAGTTCTTC
D gene: NA
clone size: NA
CDR3 length: 15
J gene: TRBJ2-1
V gene: TRBV9

CDR3 protein: CASSVDLAGGPGANVLTF
CDR3 DNA: TGTGCCAGCAGCGTGGACCTAGCGGGAGGGCCTGGGGCCAACGTCCTGACTTTC
D gene: TRBD2
clone size: NA
CDR3 length: 18
J gene: TRBJ2-6
V gene: TRBV9

CDR3 protein: CASSENGYTF
CDR3 DNA: TGTGCCAGCAGTGAGAATGGCTACACCTTC
D gene: NA
clone size: NA
CDR3 length: 10
J gene: TRBJ1-2
V gene: TRBV6-4

CDR3 protein: CASSPGVRVEEQPQHF
CDR3 DNA: TGTGCCAGCAGCCCGGGGGTCAGGGTGGAGGAGCAGCCCCAGCATTTT
D gene: NA
clone size: NA
CDR3 length: 16
J gene: TRBJ1-5
V gene: TRBV11-2

CDR3 protein: CASSFGYTGELFF
CDR3 DNA: TGTGCCAGCAGTTTCGGTTACACCGGGGAGCTGTTTTTT
D gene: NA
clone size: NA
CDR3 length: 13
J gene: TRBJ2-2
V gene: TRBV28

CDR3 protein: CASSLSREGLRAGELFF
CDR3 DNA: TGTGCCAGCAGTTTATCCAGGGAAGGACTTAGGGCCGGGGAGCTGTTTTTT
D gene: NA
clone size: NA
CDR3 length: 17
J gene: TRBJ2-2
V gene: TRBV28

CDR3 protein: CASSPSRGIPHEQFF
CDR3 DNA: TGTGCCAGCAGCCCAAGTCGTGGAATCCCCCATGAGCAGTTCTTC
D gene: NA
clone size: NA
CDR3 length: 15
J gene: TRBJ2-1
V gene: TRBV7-9

CDR3 protein: CASSFRQGRVTEAFF
CDR3 DNA: TGTGCCAGCAGTTTCAGACAGGGTCGGGTTACTGAAGCTTTCTTT
D gene: TRBD1
clone size: NA
CDR3 length: 15
J gene: TRBJ1-1
V gene: TRBV28

CDR3 protein: CASSLVPGYEQYF
CDR3 DNA: TGCGCCAGCAGCTTGGTGCCAGGCTACGAGCAGTACTTC
D gene: NA
clone size: NA
CDR3 length: 13
J gene: TRBJ2-7
V gene: TRBV5-1

CDR3 protein: CASREGTGGLEQFF
CDR3 DNA: TGTGCCAGCAGGGAGGGGACAGGGGGCCTTGAGCAGTTCTTC
D gene: TRBD1
clone size: once
CDR3 length: 14
J gene: TRBJ2-1
V gene: TRBV27

CDR3 protein: CASSSESGTSGIEQYF
CDR3 DNA: TGTGCCAGCAGTTCCGAATCCGGGACTAGCGGGATCGAGCAGTACTTC
D gene: TRBD2
clone size: once
CDR3 length: 16
J gene: TRBJ2-7
V gene: TRBV27

CDR3 protein: CASSYSQGSGNEQFF
CDR3 DNA: TGTGCCAGCAGTTACTCACAGGGCAGCGGGAATGAGCAGTTCTTC
D gene: NA
clone size: NA
CDR3 length: 15
J gene: TRBJ2-1
V gene: TRBV6-5

CDR3 protein: CSAPRGTGELFF
CDR3 DNA: TGCAGCGCACCCAGGGGAACCGGGGAGCTGTTTTTT
D gene: NA
clone size: NA
CDR3 length: 12
J gene: TRBJ2-2
V gene: TRBV29-1

CDR3 protein: CASSPTGSMSEAFF
CDR3 DNA: TGTGCCAGCAGCCCGACAGGGTCAATGTCTGAAGCTTTCTTT
D gene: TRBD1
clone size: NA
CDR3 length: 14
J gene: TRBJ1-1
V gene: TRBV7-3

CDR3 protein: CASSRSRGDSSSYNEQFF
CDR3 DNA: TGTGCCAGCAGCCGGAGTAGAGGGGATTCGAGCTCCTACAATGAGCAGTTCTTC
D gene: NA
clone size: NA
CDR3 length: 18
J gene: TRBJ2-1
V gene: TRBV7-9

CDR3 protein: CASSPLLANEQFF
CDR3 DNA: TGTGCCAGCAGCCCACTACTAGCGAATGAGCAGTTCTTC
D gene: TRBD2
clone size: once
CDR3 length: 13
J gene: TRBJ2-1
V gene: TRBV7-2

CDR3 protein: CASSFSTLQGYNGYTF
CDR3 DNA: TGTGCCAGCAGTTTCTCAACCTTACAGGGGTACAATGGCTACACCTTC
D gene: TRBD1
clone size: NA
CDR3 length: 16
J gene: TRBJ1-2
V gene: TRBV6-5

CDR3 protein: CASSEIAPETQYF
CDR3 DNA: TGTGCCAGCAGTGAAATCGCCCCTGAGACCCAGTACTTC
D gene: NA
clone size: once
CDR3 length: 13
J gene: TRBJ2-5
V gene: TRBV6-1

CDR3 protein: CASMGASAGELFF
CDR3 DNA: TGTGCCAGCATGGGGGCTAGCGCCGGGGAGCTGTTTTTT
D gene: NA
clone size: NA
CDR3 length: 13
J gene: TRBJ2-2
V gene: TRBV6-4

CDR3 protein: CASSLTGYYEQYF
CDR3 DNA: TGTGCCAGCAGCCTGACTGGTTACTACGAGCAGTACTTC
D gene: NA
clone size: NA
CDR3 length: 13
J gene: TRBJ2-7
V gene: TRBV27

CDR3 protein: CASSLTGMDYGYTF
CDR3 DNA: TGTGCCAGCAGCTTGACAGGGATGGACTATGGCTACACCTTC
D gene: TRBD1
clone size: NA
CDR3 length: 14
J gene: TRBJ1-2
V gene: TRBV28

CDR3 protein: CSVGPLGSGNTIYF
CDR3 DNA: TGCAGCGTGGGACCATTGGGCTCTGGAAACACCATATATTTT
D gene: NA
clone size: NA
CDR3 length: 14
J gene: TRBJ1-3
V gene: TRBV29-1

CDR3 protein: CASSLERDEQYF
CDR3 DNA: TGTGCCAGCAGCTTAGAACGCGACGAGCAGTACTTC
D gene: NA
clone size: NA
CDR3 length: 12
J gene: TRBJ2-7
V gene: TRBV11-2

CDR3 protein: CASSWGLSYEQYF
CDR3 DNA: TGTGCCAGCAGCTGGGGGCTGTCCTACGAGCAGTACTTC
D gene: NA
clone size: NA
CDR3 length: 13
J gene: TRBJ2-7
V gene: TRBV27

CDR3 protein: CASSYGAYQPQHF
CDR3 DNA: TGTGCCAGCAGTTATGGGGCTTATCAGCCCCAGCATTTT
D gene: NA
clone size: once
CDR3 length: 13
J gene: TRBJ1-5
V gene: TRBV6-5

CDR3 protein: CASSETSGVPYEQYF
CDR3 DNA: TGTGCCAGCAGCGAGACTAGCGGGGTCCCCTACGAGCAGTACTTC
D gene: TRBD2
clone size: NA
CDR3 length: 15
J gene: TRBJ2-7
V gene: TRBV11-3

CDR3 protein: CASSFSDTQYF
CDR3 DNA: TGTGCCAGCAGCTTTTCAGATACGCAGTATTTT
D gene: NA
clone size: NA
CDR3 length: 11
J gene: TRBJ2-3
V gene: TRBV9

CDR3 protein: CASSLAGLWNTEAFF
CDR3 DNA: TGTGCCAGCAGCTTAGCGGGGTTGTGGAACACTGAAGCTTTCTTT
D gene: NA
clone size: NA
CDR3 length: 15
J gene: TRBJ1-1
V gene: TRBV7-9

CDR3 protein: CASSVGLNQPQHF
CDR3 DNA: TGTGCCAGCAGCGTGGGACTAAATCAGCCCCAGCATTTT
D gene: NA
clone size: NA
CDR3 length: 13
J gene: TRBJ1-5
V gene: TRBV27

CDR3 protein: CASSQEGRWYEQYF
CDR3 DNA: TGTGCCAGCAGCCAAGAGGGTAGGTGGTACGAGCAGTACTTC
D gene: NA
clone size: NA
CDR3 length: 14
J gene: TRBJ2-7
V gene: TRBV14

CDR3 protein: CASSLFPTYEQYF
CDR3 DNA: TGTGCCAGCAGCTTATTTCCCACCTACGAGCAGTACTTC
D gene: NA
clone size: once
CDR3 length: 13
J gene: TRBJ2-7
V gene: TRBV11-2

CDR3 protein: CASSLERGSSYEQYF
CDR3 DNA: TGTGCCAGCAGCTTAGAGAGGGGTTCCTCCTACGAGCAGTACTTC
D gene: NA
clone size: NA
CDR3 length: 15
J gene: TRBJ2-7
V gene: TRBV11-1

CDR3 protein: CASSEGTESYEQYF
CDR3 DNA: TGTGCCAGCAGTGAAGGGACAGAGTCCTACGAGCAGTACTTC
D gene: NA
clone size: NA
CDR3 length: 14
J gene: TRBJ2-7
V gene: TRBV2

CDR3 protein: CASRARGTGANVLTF
CDR3 DNA: TGTGCCAGCAGGGCTAGAGGGACTGGGGCCAACGTCCTGACTTTC
D gene: NA
clone size: NA
CDR3 length: 15
J gene: TRBJ2-6
V gene: TRBV6-1

CDR3 protein: CASSYGSVTEAFF
CDR3 DNA: TGTGCCAGCAGTTATGGATCTGTCACTGAAGCTTTCTTT
D gene: NA
clone size: NA
CDR3 length: 13
J gene: TRBJ1-1
V gene: TRBV6-5

CDR3 protein: CASSPAVQETQYF
CDR3 DNA: TGTGCCAGCAGCCCAGCGGTCCAAGAGACCCAGTACTTC
D gene: NA
clone size: NA
CDR3 length: 13
J gene: TRBJ2-5
V gene: TRBV7-9

CDR3 protein: CASSRLGLAANEKLFF
CDR3 DNA: TGTGCCAGCAGCCGGCTCGGATTGGCGGCTAATGAAAAACTGTTTTTT
D gene: NA
clone size: NA
CDR3 length: 16
J gene: TRBJ1-4
V gene: TRBV7-9

CDR3 protein: CASSSGRLLENGGYTF
CDR3 DNA: TGTGCCAGCAGTTCTGGACGGCTATTGGAAAATGGCGGCTACACCTTC
D gene: NA
clone size: NA
CDR3 length: 16
J gene: TRBJ1-2
V gene: TRBV6-5

CDR3 protein: CASADLAGGPLSYEQYF
CDR3 DNA: TGTGCCAGCGCAGACCTAGCGGGAGGCCCCCTTTCCTACGAGCAGTACTTC
D gene: TRBD2
clone size: once
CDR3 length: 17
J gene: TRBJ2-7
V gene: TRBV7-9

CDR3 protein: CASSSPGEIEAFF
CDR3 DNA: TGTGCCAGCAGCTCTCCCGGTGAGATTGAAGCTTTCTTT
D gene: NA
clone size: NA
CDR3 length: 13
J gene: TRBJ1-1
V gene: TRBV11-2

CDR3 protein: CASRKRQFNQPQHF
CDR3 DNA: TGTGCCAGCAGGAAGAGACAGTTCAATCAGCCCCAGCATTTT
D gene: NA
clone size: once
CDR3 length: 14
J gene: TRBJ1-5
V gene: TRBV28

CDR3 protein: CASSLSPGLRSTDTQYF
CDR3 DNA: TGTGCCAGCAGTTTATCACCGGGACTACGAAGCACAGATACGCAGTATTTT
D gene: TRBD2
clone size: NA
CDR3 length: 17
J gene: TRBJ2-3
V gene: TRBV27

CDR3 protein: CASSGGDRNTEAFF
CDR3 DNA: TGTGCCAGCAGCGGGGGGGACAGGAACACTGAAGCTTTCTTT
D gene: TRBD1
clone size: few
CDR3 length: 14
J gene: TRBJ1-1
V gene: TRBV7-9

CDR3 protein: CASSPLLASTGELFF
CDR3 DNA: TGTGCCAGCAGCCCACTTTTGGCTTCCACCGGGGAGCTGTTTTTT
D gene: NA
clone size: NA
CDR3 length: 15
J gene: TRBJ2-2
V gene: TRBV7-6

CDR3 protein: CAISEPSGSSYNEQFF
CDR3 DNA: TGTGCCATCAGTGAGCCTAGCGGGAGCTCCTACAATGAGCAGTTCTTC
D gene: TRBD2
clone size: few
CDR3 length: 16
J gene: TRBJ2-1
V gene: TRBV10-3

CDR3 protein: CSGLENEQFF
CDR3 DNA: TGCAGTGGCTTGGAGAATGAGCAGTTCTTC
D gene: NA
clone size: NA
CDR3 length: 10
J gene: TRBJ2-1
V gene: TRBV20-1